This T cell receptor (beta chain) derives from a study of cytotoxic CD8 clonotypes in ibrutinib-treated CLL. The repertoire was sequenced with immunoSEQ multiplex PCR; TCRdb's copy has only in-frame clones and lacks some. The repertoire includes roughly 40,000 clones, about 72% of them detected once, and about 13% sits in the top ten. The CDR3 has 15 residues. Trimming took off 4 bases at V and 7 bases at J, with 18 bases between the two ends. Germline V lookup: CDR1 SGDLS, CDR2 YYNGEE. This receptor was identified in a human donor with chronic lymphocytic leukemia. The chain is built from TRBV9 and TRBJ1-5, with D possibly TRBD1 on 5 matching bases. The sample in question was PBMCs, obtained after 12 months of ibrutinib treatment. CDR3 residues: CASSTSGHAGQPQHF. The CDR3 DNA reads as TGTGCCAGCAGCACCTCTGGACACGCCGGACAGCCCCAGCATTTT.